The clone carrying this T cell receptor (beta chain) was seen many times. The CDR3 extends over 14 amino acids. Trimming cost V 2 bases and J 1 base, with 11 bases left between them. Germline V gene data show CDR1 as GTSNPN and CDR2 as SVGIG (reference sequence). This specimen comes from a study of response to subunit inactivated influenza vaccine. TCRdb re-analysed the RT-PCR reads in MiXCR, keeping a single row per CDR3 protein. The sample records a few hundred thousand distinct CDR3 sequences, around 7.9% being singletons. Sample: PBMCs from blood, taken 23 to 25 months after vaccination. The rearrangement links TRBV30 to TRBJ1-1; tentative D call: TRBD1 (5 bases). The origin of this receptor is a man between 50 and 75 years old who received an inactivated influenza vaccine. CDR3 sequence: CAWSTGTGNTEAFF. Written as DNA, the CDR3 is TGTGCCTGGAGTACCGGGACGGGGAACACTGAAGCTTTCTTT.